This paragraph covers one TCR beta chain sequence. This CDR3 region has 14 residues. Germline CDR1 and CDR2: MRHNA and SNTAGT. V shed 4 bases, J shed 4 bases, and the junction held 7 bases outside the gene matches. The sample comes from a study of shared clonotypes between healthy human individuals. Genomic DNA of every subset was divided equally among multiple immunoSEQ plates. Researchers sequenced unsorted PBMC DNA using ten immunoSEQ deep assay plates. The assay was immunoSEQ multiplex PCR, and TCRdb's table has in-frame clones only and misses some. Among some 490,000 clones listed, about 84% were seen once.

Sequences were obtained from PBMCs. The chain combines TRBV6-4 with TRBJ2-7, with 7 bases lining up with TRBD1. The source is a woman in her forties in good health. Some clones in this sample may be carry-over from other donors' samples. This CDR3 is CASSAGGYGYEQYF. CDR3 sequence (DNA): TGTGCCAGCAGTGCAGGGGGATACGGGTACGAGCAGTACTTC.